This T cell receptor beta chain was retrieved from a study of TIL therapy for anti-PD-1-resistant metastatic lung cancer (dated by TCRdb to the early 2020s). Background for the entire study: Tumors were collected before any PD-1/PD-L1 blockade, after which patients were given nivolumab, and patients who progressed were given lymphodepletion, an infusion of expanded TIL and IL-2. Among the enrolled patients, the median age was roughly 54 years (range 38-75), and the median tumor PD-L1 proportion score was about 6%. Most of the cohort had lung adenocarcinoma, several tumors were EGFR-mutant and two were ALK-rearranged, and half of the patients were current or former smokers. Across the cohort, whole-exome sequencing showed a median non-synonymous tumor mutation burden of 1.5 mutations per megabase. T cell receptor beta sequencing of tumor and peripheral blood was used to follow clonotypes across the tumor, the expanded TIL product and serial blood samples.

The study at large found these results: Generalizability was limited because the cohort was highly selected, with more treatment-naive, never-smoker and oncogene-addicted patients included than is typical. The study protocol defined all tumor marker inferences as exploratory. The baseline peripheral repertoire was partially replaced by infused TIL clonotypes, which then decayed over months, and no apparent association between persistence and response was found.

Points on this clone: It has no known antigen specificity. No base qualities exist here, and no much larger clone lies one base off it.

TCR beta CDR3 regions were amplified from genomic DNA with the immunoSEQ v3 hsTCRB kit using bias-controlled multiplex PCR. The TCR libraries were sequenced on an Illumina NextSeq 500 to about 1.8 million read pairs for survey level or about 5-6 million read pairs for deep level. The study's processing was this. The immunoSEQ Analyzer software assigned V, D and J genes, filtered out non-productive sequences, and reported clonality. To compare repertoires between infused TIL and blood, productive Simpson clonality was used along with the Morisita overlap index of productive TRB rearrangements. Absolute clonotype counts in blood were estimated as lymphocyte count times CD3+ fraction times the clone's productive frequency. What TCRdb holds here is the immuneACCESS table cut down to in-frame rearrangements. Part of the clones is not present; checked against another copy, under half of the missing clones reflect an unresolved V gene, and the others are unexplained. V and J calls and clone size come straight from that table; D and trimming were deduced from the DNA. The sample records about 60,000 clones, approximately 69% of which are singletons. Of the sample, less than 8% is held by the ten largest clones.

The intended sense of this specimen's time point label: pre-treatment sample, taken before nivolumab and TIL therapy. A phase I trial run at two centers enrolled adults with stage 4 NSCLC between 2017 and January 2020. Samples came from a single-arm, open-label phase I trial of tumor-infiltrating lymphocyte therapy with nivolumab in advanced non-small cell lung cancer. Blood mononuclear cells from EDTA tubes were isolated by Ficoll gradient, snap-frozen as pellets, and DNA was extracted with a Qiagen mini-prep kit. This receptor was taken from a person between 25 and 79 years old with non-small cell lung cancer. The sample in question was blood, obtained at baseline.

The DNA sequence follows: TGTGCCAGCAGCCAAGGGGGACAGAGCCGCGGCTACACCTTC. This gives the protein CASSQGGQSRGYTF. The chain joins TRBV4-2 to TRBJ1-2, and 7 junction bases match TRBD1. The germline V gene yields LGHNA for CDR1 and YNFKEQ for CDR2. The CDR3 goes from the cysteine to the phenylalanine over 14 residues. Just CDR3 DNA is preserved here, 42 bases in frame from base 1. V is trimmed back by 1 base and J by 8 bases, and the junction contains 7 bases that no gene match accounts for.